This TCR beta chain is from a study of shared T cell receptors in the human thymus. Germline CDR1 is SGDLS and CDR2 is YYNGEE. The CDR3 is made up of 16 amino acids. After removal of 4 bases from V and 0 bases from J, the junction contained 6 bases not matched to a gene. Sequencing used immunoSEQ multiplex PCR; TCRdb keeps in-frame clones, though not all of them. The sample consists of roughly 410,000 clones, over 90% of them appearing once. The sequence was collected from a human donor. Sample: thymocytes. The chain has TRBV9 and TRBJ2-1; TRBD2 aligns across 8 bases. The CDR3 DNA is TGTGCCAGCAGCTCGACTAGCGCGAGCTCCTACAATGAGCAGTTCTTC. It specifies CASSSTSASSYNEQFF.